This T cell receptor (beta chain) was captured by sequencing in a study of blood T cells in healthy people across ages. Every sample yielded at least 7 million isolated PBMCs. A J-beta primer mix and a sample-barcoded 5' primer were used in a second PCR of about 7 to 12 cycles. TCRdb ran MiXCR on the 5' RACE reads and lists one entry per CDR3 protein. The sample lists about 1.6 million distinct CDR3 sequences, roughly 32% occurring once. Sequencing was carried out using blood. The receptor was isolated from a woman aged 25-40 years in good health.

The DNA of the CDR3 is TGCAGCGTTGAAGATCGATGGGGCTCTTGCGGCGGCTACACCTTC. It yields the protein CSVEDRWGSCGGYTF. The chain carries TRBV29-1 and TRBJ1-2; D perhaps matches TRBD1 (5 bases). The CDR3 loop spans 15 amino acids. V was clipped by 0 bases and J by 8 bases, with 19 bases between them. Germline V gives CDR1 SQVTM, CDR2 ANQGSEA.